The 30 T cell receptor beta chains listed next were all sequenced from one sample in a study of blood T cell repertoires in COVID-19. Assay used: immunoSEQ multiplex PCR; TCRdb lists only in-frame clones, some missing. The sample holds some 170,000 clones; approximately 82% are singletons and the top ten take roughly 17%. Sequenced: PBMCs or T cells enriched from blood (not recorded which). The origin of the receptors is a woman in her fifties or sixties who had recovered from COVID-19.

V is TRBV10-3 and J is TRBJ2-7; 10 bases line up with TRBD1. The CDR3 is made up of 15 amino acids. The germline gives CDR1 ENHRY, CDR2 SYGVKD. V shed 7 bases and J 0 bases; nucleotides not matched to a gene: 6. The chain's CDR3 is CAITRGQGSSYEQYF. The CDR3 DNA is TGTGCCATCACCAGGGGACAGGGGTCCTCCTACGAGCAGTACTTC.

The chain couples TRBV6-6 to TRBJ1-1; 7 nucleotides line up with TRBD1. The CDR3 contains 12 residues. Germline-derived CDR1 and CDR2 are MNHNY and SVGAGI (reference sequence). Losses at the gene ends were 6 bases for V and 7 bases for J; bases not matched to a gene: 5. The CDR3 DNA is TGTGCCAGCAGCGGGACAGAGTTTGAAGCTTTCTTT. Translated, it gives CASSGTEFEAFF.

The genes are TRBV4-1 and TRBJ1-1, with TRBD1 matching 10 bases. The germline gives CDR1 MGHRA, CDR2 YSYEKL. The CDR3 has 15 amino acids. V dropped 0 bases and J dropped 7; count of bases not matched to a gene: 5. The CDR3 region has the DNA TGCGCCAGCAGCCAAGATCTACGGGACAGGGGTGAAGCTTTCTTT. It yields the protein CASSQDLRDRGEAFF.

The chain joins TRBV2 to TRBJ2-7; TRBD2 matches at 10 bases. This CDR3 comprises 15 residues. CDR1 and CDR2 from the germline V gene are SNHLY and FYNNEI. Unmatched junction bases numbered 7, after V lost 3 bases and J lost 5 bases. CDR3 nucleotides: TGTGCCAGCAGTGATCCTAGCGGGAGAGTCAACGAGCAGTACTTC. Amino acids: CASSDPSGRVNEQYF.

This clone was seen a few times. CDR3 residues: CASTVSSSYNEQFF. CDR3 bases: TGTGCCAGCACCGTATCGAGCTCCTACAATGAGCAGTTCTTC. The chain employs TRBV7-2 and TRBJ2-1; D is undetermined. There are 14 residues in the CDR3. Germline loops: CDR1 SGHTA, CDR2 FQGNSA. V lost 7 bases, J lost 0 bases, and 10 bases lay in between.

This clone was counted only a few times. CDR3 nucleotide sequence: TGCGCCAGCAGCCGTATTACTAGCGGGAGTCCGATCCACGAGCAGTACTTC. It encodes CASSRITSGSPIHEQYF. V gene TRBV5-1 combines with J gene TRBJ2-7; TRBD2 agrees at 11 bases. Germline CDR1 and CDR2: SGHRS and YFSETQ. V was pared by 4 bases and J by 5 bases, with 14 bases of the junction left unmatched. This CDR3 contains 17 residues.

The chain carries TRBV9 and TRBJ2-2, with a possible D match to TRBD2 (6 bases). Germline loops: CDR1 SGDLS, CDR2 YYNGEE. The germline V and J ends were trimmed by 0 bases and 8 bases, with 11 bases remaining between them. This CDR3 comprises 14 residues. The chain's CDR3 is CASSVAGDRGELFF. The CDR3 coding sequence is TGTGCCAGCAGCGTAGCGGGGGATCGGGGGGAGCTGTTTTTT.

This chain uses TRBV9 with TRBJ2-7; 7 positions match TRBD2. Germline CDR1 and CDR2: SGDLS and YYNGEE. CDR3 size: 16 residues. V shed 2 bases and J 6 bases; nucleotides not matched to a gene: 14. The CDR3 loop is CASSVTFEVRESEQYF. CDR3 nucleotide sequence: TGTGCCAGCAGCGTGACTTTCGAGGTGCGGGAGAGCGAGCAGTACTTC. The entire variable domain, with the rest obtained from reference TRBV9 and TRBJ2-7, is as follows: DSGVTQTPKHLITATGQRVTLRCSPRSGDLSVYWYQQSLDQGLQFLIQYYNGEERAKGNILERFSAQQFPDLHSELNLSSLELGDSALYFCASSVTFEVRESEQYFGPGTRLTVT.

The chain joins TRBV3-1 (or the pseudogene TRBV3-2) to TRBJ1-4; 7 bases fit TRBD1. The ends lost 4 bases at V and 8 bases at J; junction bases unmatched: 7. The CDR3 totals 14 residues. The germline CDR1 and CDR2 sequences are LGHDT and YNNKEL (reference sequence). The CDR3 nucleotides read TGTGCCAGCAGCCTACACAGGGGAGGCGAAAAACTGTTTTTT. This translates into CASSLHRGGEKLFF.

CDR3 amino acids: CASSEWASGPYEQYF. The CDR3 nucleotides read TGTGCCAGCAGTGAATGGGCTAGCGGACCCTACGAGCAGTACTTC. The V call is TRBV6-1, the J call TRBJ2-7, with TRBD2 matching over 7 bases. V was pared by 2 bases and J by 2 bases, with 6 bases of the junction left unmatched. CDR1 MNHNS and CDR2 SASEGT come from the germline V gene. CDR3 length: 15 residues.

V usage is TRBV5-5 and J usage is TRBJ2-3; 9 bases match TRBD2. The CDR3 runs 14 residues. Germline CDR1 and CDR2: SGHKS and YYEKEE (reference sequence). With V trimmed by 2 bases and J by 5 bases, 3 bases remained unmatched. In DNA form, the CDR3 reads TGTGCCAGCAGCTTTTCTAGCGGGAAAGATACGCAGTATTTT. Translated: CASSFSSGKDTQYF.

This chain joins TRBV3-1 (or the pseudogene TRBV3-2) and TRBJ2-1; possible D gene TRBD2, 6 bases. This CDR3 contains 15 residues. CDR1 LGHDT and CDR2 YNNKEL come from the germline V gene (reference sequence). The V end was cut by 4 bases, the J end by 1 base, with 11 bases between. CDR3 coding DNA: TGTGCCAGCAGCCCCTGGGACTCGTCCTACAATGAGCAGTTCTTC. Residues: CASSPWDSSYNEQFF.

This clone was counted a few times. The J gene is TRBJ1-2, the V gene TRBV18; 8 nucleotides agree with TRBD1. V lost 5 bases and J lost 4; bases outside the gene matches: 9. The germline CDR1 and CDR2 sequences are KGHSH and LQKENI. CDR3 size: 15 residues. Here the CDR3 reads CASSSTQGDVYGYTF. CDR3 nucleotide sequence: TGTGCCAGCTCATCAACACAGGGGGACGTCTATGGCTACACCTTC.

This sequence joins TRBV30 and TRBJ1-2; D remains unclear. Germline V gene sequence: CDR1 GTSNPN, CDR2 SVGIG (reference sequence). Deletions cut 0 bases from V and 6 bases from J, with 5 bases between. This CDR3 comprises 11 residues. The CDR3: CAWSVSDGYTF. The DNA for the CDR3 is TGTGCCTGGAGTGTATCTGATGGCTACACCTTC.

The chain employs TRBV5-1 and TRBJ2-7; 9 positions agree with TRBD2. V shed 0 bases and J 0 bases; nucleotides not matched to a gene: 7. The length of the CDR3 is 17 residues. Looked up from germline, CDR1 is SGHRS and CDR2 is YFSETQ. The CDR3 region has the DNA TGCGCCAGCAGCTTGGCCGAGGCGGGAGGGGGCTCCTACGAGCAGTACTTC. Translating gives CASSLAEAGGGSYEQYF.

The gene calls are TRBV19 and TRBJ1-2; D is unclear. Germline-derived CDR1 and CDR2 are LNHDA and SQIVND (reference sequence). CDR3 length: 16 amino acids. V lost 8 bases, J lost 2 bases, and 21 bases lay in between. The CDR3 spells CASFGSRGLYNYGYTF. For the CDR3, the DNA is TGTGCCAGTTTTGGAAGCCGCGGGCTCTACAACTATGGCTACACCTTC. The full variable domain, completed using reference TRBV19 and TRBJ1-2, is DGGITQSPKYLFRKEGQNVTLSCEQNLNHDAMYWYRQDPGQGLRLIYYSQIVNDFQKGDIAEGYSVSREKKESFPLTVTSAQKNPTAFYLCASFGSRGLYNYGYTFGSGTRLTVV.

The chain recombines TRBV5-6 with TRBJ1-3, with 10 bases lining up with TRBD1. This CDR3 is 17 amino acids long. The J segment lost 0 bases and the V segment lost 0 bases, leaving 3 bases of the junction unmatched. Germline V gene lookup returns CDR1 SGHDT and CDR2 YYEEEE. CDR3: CASSLVRQGASGNTIYF. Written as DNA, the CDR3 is TGTGCCAGCAGCTTGGTTAGACAGGGGGCCTCTGGAAACACCATATATTTT.

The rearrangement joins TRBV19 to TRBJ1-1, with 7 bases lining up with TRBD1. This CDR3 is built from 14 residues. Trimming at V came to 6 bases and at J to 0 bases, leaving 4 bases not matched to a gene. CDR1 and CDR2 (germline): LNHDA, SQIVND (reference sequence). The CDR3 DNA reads TGTGCCAGTAGGAAACAGGGGATGAACACTGAAGCTTTCTTT. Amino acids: CASRKQGMNTEAFF. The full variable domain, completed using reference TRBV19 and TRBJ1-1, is DGGITQSPKYLFRKEGQNVTLSCEQNLNHDAMYWYRQDPGQGLRLIYYSQIVNDFQKGDIAEGYSVSREKKESFPLTVTSAQKNPTAFYLCASRKQGMNTEAFFGQGTRLTVV.

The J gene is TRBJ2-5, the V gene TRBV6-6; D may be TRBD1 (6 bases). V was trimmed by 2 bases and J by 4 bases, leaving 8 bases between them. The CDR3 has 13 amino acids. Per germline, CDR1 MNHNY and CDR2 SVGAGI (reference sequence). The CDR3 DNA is TGTGCCAGCAGTTACGAGGACAGAGAGACCCAGTACTTC. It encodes CASSYEDRETQYF.

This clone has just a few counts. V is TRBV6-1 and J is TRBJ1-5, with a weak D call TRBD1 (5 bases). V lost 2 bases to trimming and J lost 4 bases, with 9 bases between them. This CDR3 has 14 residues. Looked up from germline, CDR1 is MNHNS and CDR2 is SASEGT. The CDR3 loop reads CASSESGGNQPQHF. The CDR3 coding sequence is TGTGCCAGCAGTGAATCGGGGGGAAATCAGCCCCAGCATTTT.

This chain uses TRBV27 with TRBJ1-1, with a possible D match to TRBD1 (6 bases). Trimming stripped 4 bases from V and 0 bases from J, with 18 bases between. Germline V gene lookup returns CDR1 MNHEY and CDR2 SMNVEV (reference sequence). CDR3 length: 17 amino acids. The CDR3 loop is CASSSIGAGAMNTEAFF. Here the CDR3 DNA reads TGTGCCAGCAGTTCAATAGGGGCAGGGGCTATGAACACTGAAGCTTTCTTT.

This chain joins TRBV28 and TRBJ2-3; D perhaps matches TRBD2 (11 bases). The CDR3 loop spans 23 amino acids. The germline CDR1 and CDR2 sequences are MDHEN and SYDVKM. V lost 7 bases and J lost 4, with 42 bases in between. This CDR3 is CASTTSRVTGGLRLAGFSDTQYF. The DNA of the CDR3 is TGTGCCAGCACCACATCAAGGGTGACAGGGGGCCTACGACTAGCGGGATTTTCAGATACGCAGTATTTT. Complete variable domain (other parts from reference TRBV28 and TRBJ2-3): DVKVTQSSRYLVKRTGEKVFLECVQDMDHENMFWYRQDPGLGLRLIYFSYDVKMKEKGDIPEGYSVSREKKERFSLILESASTNQTSMYLCASTTSRVTGGLRLAGFSDTQYFGPGTRLTVL.

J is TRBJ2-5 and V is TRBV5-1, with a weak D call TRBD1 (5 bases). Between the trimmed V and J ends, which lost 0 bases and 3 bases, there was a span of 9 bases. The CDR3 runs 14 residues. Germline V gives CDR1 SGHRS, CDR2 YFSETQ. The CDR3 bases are TGCGCCAGCAGCTTGGGACAGATAGAAGAGACCCAGTACTTC. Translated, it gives CASSLGQIEETQYF.

CDR3 nucleotide sequence: TGCGCCAGCAGCTTGGCCCCGAGCACAGATACGCAGTATTTT. Its translation: CASSLAPSTDTQYF. The chain links TRBV5-1 to TRBJ2-3, with no clear D. The germline gives CDR1 SGHRS, CDR2 YFSETQ. The length of the CDR3 is 14 residues. With 0 bases removed from V and 0 bases from J, the gap between germline ends came to 5 bases.

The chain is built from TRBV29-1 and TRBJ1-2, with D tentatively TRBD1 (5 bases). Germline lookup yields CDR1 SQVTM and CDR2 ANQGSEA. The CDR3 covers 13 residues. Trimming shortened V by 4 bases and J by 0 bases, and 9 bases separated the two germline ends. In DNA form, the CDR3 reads TGCAGCGTTGTGAAGGACACTAACTATGGCTACACCTTC. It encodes CSVVKDTNYGYTF.

The CDR3 coding sequence is TGTGCCAGCAGCTCCTCGGTGGATACGCAGTATTTT. It codes for CASSSSVDTQYF. This chain links TRBV12-3 or TRBV12-4 with TRBJ2-3; D remains ambiguous. V was pared by 6 bases and J by 6 bases, with 10 bases between. There are 12 residues in the CDR3.

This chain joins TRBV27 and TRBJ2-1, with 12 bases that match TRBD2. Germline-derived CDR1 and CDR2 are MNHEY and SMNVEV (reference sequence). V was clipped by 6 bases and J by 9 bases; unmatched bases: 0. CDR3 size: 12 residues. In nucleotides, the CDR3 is TGTGCCAGCAGGACTAGCGGGAGTGAGCAGTTCTTC. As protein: CASRTSGSEQFF.

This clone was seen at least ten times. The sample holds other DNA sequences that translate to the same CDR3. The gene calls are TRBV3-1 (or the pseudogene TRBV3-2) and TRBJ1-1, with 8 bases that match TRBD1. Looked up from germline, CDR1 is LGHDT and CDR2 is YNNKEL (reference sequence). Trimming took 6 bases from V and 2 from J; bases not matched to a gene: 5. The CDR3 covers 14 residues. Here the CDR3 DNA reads TGTGCCAGCAGTAGACAGGGGCCAAACACTGAAGCTTTCTTT. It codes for CASSRQGPNTEAFF.

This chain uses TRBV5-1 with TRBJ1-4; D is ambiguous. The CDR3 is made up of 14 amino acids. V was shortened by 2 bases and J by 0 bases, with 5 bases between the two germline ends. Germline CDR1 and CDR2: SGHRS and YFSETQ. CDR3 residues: CASSFASTNEKLFF. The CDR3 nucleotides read TGCGCCAGCAGCTTTGCGTCAACTAATGAAAAACTGTTTTTT.

Written as DNA, the CDR3 is TGTGCCAGCTCACCGGCGGCGCCTGGGTTGAGAGAAAAACTGTTTTTT. This encodes CASSPAAPGLREKLFF. This chain links TRBV18 with TRBJ1-4; unclear D gene. The ends were cut back, 3 bases at V and 8 bases at J, with 19 bases in the middle. Per germline, CDR1 KGHSH and CDR2 LQKENI. The CDR3 loop spans 16 amino acids.